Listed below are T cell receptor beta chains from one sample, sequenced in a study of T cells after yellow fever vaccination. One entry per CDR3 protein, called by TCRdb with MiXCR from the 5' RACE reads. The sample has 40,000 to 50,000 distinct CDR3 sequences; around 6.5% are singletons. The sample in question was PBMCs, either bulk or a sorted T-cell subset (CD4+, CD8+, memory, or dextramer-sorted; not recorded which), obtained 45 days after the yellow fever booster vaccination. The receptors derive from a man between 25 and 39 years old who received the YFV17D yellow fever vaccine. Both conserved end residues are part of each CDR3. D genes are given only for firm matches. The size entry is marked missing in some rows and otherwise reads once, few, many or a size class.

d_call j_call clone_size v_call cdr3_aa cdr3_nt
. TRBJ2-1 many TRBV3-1 CASSQVETSLSTSEQFF TGTGCCAGCAGCCAAGTCGAGACTAGTCTGTCCACCAGTGAGCAGTTCTTC
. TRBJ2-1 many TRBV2 CASSEIGGTDNEQFF TGTGCCAGCAGCGAGATAGGAGGAACGGACAATGAGCAGTTCTTC
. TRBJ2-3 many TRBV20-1 CSARRGSAYTDTQYF TGCAGTGCTAGAAGGGGGTCTGCGTACACAGATACGCAGTATTTT
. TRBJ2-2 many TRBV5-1 CASSGAGAYTGELFF TGCGCCAGCAGCGGGGCAGGGGCGTACACCGGGGAGCTGTTTTTT
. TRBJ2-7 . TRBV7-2 CASSLVGDFSYEQYF TGTGCCAGCAGCTTAGTAGGGGACTTCTCCTACGAGCAGTACTTC
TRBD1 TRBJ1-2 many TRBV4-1 CASSQERGLGGYTF TGCGCCAGCAGCCAAGAAAGGGGGCTCGGTGGCTACACCTTC
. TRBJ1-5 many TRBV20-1 CSAPDRTSNQPQHF TGCAGTGCCCCCGACAGGACCTCCAATCAGCCCCAGCATTTT
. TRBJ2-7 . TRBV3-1 CASNLRGSYEQYF TGTGCCAGCAACCTGCGGGGCTCCTACGAGCAGTACTTC
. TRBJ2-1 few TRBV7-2 CASSLGSGRVANEQFF TGTGCCAGCAGCTTAGGGTCGGGGAGAGTCGCCAATGAGCAGTTCTTC
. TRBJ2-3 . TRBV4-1 CASSQDYSGPLTDTQYF TGCGCCAGCAGCCAAGACTATAGCGGACCCCTAACAGATACGCAGTATTTT
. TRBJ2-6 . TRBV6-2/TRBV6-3 CASTGANVLTF TGTGCCAGCACTGGGGCCAACGTCCTGACTTTC
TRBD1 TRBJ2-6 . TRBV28 CASSSGTGWSGANVLTF TGTGCCAGCAGTTCCGGGACAGGTTGGTCTGGGGCCAACGTCCTGACTTTC
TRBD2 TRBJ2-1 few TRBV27 CASRGSTSGRRDEQFF TGTGCCAGCCGCGGAAGCACTAGCGGGAGGAGGGATGAGCAGTTCTTC
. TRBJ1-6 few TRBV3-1 CASSLSSASSYNSPLHF TGTGCCAGCAGCCTAAGTAGCGCGAGCTCCTATAATTCACCCCTCCACTTT
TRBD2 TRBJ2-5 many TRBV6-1 CASSETGTSGRQTQYF TGTGCCAGCAGTGAAACCGGGACTAGCGGGAGGCAGACCCAGTACTTC
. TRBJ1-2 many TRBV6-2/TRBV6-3 CASRRTNYGYTF TGTGCCAGCAGGAGGACGAACTATGGCTACACCTTC
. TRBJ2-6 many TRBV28 CASSSDPGANVLTF TGTGCCAGCAGTTCGGACCCTGGGGCCAACGTCCTGACTTTC
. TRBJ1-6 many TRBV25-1 CASSEQGLSPLHF TGTGCCAGCAGTGAACAGGGCCTTTCACCCCTCCACTTT
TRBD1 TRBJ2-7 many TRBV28 CASSPTGDLYEQYF TGTGCCAGCAGTCCGACAGGGGACCTCTACGAGCAGTACTTC
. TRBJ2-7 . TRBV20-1 CSGTDSYEQYF TGCAGTGGTACGGACTCCTACGAGCAGTACTTC
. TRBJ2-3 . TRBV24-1 CATSGGGRSGTQYF TGTGCCACCAGTGGAGGAGGGCGGTCGGGTACGCAGTATTTT
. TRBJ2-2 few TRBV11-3 CASSLGQSRLFF TGTGCCAGCAGCTTAGGGCAAAGTCGGCTGTTTTTT
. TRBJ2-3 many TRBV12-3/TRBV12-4 CASSLRRKIGSSTDTQYF TGTGCCAGCAGTTTAAGGAGGAAGATCGGGAGTAGCACAGATACGCAGTATTTT
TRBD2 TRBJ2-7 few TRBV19 CASSTSIAGVGEQYF TGTGCCAGTAGTACCTCTATAGCGGGAGTTGGTGAGCAGTACTTC
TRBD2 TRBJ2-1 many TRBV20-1 CSTPAGLAAYNEQFF TGCAGTACCCCCGCCGGACTAGCCGCCTACAATGAGCAGTTCTTC
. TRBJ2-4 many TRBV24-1 CATSPAGAKNIQYF TGTGCCACCAGTCCAGCGGGAGCCAAAAACATTCAGTACTTC
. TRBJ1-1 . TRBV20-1 CRTSRDTVPHRAFF TGCAGGACGAGCCGGGACACAGTCCCTCACCGGGCTTTCTTT
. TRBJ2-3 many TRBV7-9 CASSLSFGSERDTQYF TGTGCCAGCAGCCTAAGCTTCGGTAGCGAGAGAGATACGCAGTATTTT
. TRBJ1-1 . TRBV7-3 CASSFGTNTEAFF TGTGCCAGCAGCTTCGGGACGAACACTGAAGCTTTCTTT
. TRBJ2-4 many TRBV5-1 CASRGTGKNIQYF TGCGCCAGCAGGGGGACCGGGAAAAACATTCAGTACTTC
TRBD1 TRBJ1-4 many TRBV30 CAWSRTGGNEKLFF TGTGCCTGGAGCCGGACAGGTGGAAATGAAAAACTGTTTTTT
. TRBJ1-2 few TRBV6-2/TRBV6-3 CASSYRNNYGYTF TGTGCCAGCAGTTACCGAAATAACTATGGCTACACCTTC
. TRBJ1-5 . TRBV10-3 CAIKAGVGQPQHF TGTGCCATCAAGGCAGGGGTGGGTCAGCCCCAGCATTTT
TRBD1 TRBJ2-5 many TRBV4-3 CASRSGTGGPKTQYF TGCGCCAGCAGGTCCGGGACAGGGGGCCCAAAGACCCAGTACTTC
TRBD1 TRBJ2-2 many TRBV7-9 CASSLEVGTGNTGELFF TGTGCCAGCAGCTTAGAAGTCGGGACAGGGAACACCGGGGAGCTGTTTTTT
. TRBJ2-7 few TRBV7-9 CASSEGRYEQYF TGTGCCAGCAGCGAAGGTAGATACGAGCAGTACTTC
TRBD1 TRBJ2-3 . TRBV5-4 CASSLQGDTQYF TGTGCCAGCAGCCTACAGGGGGATACGCAGTATTTT
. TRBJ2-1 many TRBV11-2 CASSAQPGDYNEQFF TGTGCCAGCAGCGCCCAGCCAGGGGACTACAATGAGCAGTTCTTC
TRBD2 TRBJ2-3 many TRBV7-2 CASSFASGHSTDTQYF TGTGCCAGCAGCTTCGCTAGCGGCCACAGCACAGATACGCAGTATTTT
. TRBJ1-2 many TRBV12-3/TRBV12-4 CASSLGAGDYGYTF TGTGCCAGCAGTTTAGGGGCAGGGGACTATGGCTACACCTTC
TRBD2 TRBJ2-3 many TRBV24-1 CATSDSNSGVTDTQYF TGTGCCACCAGTGATTCTAATAGCGGGGTCACAGATACGCAGTATTTT
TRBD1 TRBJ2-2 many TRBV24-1 CATSDSGTGITGELFF TGTGCCACCAGTGACTCCGGGACAGGGATAACCGGGGAGCTGTTTTTT
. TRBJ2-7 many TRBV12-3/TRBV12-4 CASAWDISYEQYF TGTGCCAGCGCATGGGACATCAGTTACGAGCAGTACTTC
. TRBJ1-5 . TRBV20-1 CSASWNNQPQHF TGCAGTGCTAGCTGGAACAATCAGCCCCAGCATTTT
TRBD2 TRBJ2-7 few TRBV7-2 CASSLVAGGCEEQYF TGTGCCAGCAGCTTAGTAGCGGGAGGATGCGAAGAGCAGTACTTC
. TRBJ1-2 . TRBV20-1 CSEGTTYGYTF TGCAGCGAAGGGACAACCTATGGCTACACCTTC
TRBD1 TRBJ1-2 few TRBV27 CASSPGGTARGYTF TGTGCCAGCAGTCCCGGGGGGACAGCACGGGGCTACACCTTC
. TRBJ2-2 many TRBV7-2 CASSRLATGELFF TGTGCCAGCAGCCGACTTGCCACCGGGGAGCTGTTTTTT
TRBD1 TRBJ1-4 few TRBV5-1 CASRPDRGGEKLFF TGCGCCAGCAGACCGGACAGGGGAGGCGAAAAACTGTTTTTT
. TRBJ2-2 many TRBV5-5 CASSLVRSGGELFF TGTGCCAGCAGCTTGGTTAGAAGTGGCGGGGAGCTGTTTTTT
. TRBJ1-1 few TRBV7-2 CASSSDSIQTEAFF TGTGCCAGCAGTTCTGACAGTATACAAACTGAAGCTTTCTTT
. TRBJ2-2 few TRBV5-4 CASSFDSGNTGELFF TGTGCCAGCAGCTTTGACAGCGGTAACACCGGGGAGCTGTTTTTT
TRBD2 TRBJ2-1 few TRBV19 CASALIAGYDEQFF TGTGCCAGCGCCCTAATAGCGGGATATGATGAGCAGTTCTTC
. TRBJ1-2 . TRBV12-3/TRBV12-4 CASSLLLGGSNYGYTF TGTGCCAGCAGTTTGCTGTTAGGAGGATCGAACTATGGCTACACCTTC
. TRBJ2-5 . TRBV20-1 CSASWGPETQYF TGCAGTGCTAGTTGGGGGCCAGAGACCCAGTACTTC
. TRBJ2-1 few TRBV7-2 CASTRGAIFNEQFF TGTGCCAGCACCCGGGGGGCGATCTTCAATGAGCAGTTCTTC
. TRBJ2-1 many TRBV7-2 CASSPVGVGEQFF TGTGCCAGCAGTCCGGTCGGGGTTGGTGAGCAGTTCTTC
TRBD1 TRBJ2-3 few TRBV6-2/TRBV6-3 CASSYTKRTSRGWTGSTDTQYF TGTGCCAGCAGTTACACTAAACGCACCTCCAGAGGATGGACAGGAAGCACAGATACGCAGTATTTT
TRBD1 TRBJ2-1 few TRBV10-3 CASSRQGKPNEQFF TGTGCCTCCTCGCGACAGGGAAAGCCGAATGAGCAGTTCTTC